This T cell receptor beta chain stems from a study of blood T cell repertoires in COVID-19. Study-level information: Samples taken during acute and convalescent COVID-19 were collected in the United States, Italy and Spain.

CDR1 is MNHEY and CDR2 is SVGAGI in the germline V gene. V trimming: 5 bases; J trimming: 2 bases; junction bases outside the gene matches: 3. This CDR3 is built from 14 residues. As concerns this clone: Other DNA sequences from this sample encode an identical CDR3 as well.

Sequencing was performed with immunoSEQ multiplex PCR; in TCRdb, only in-frame clones are kept and a portion is missing. The sample has 400,000 to 450,000 clones; 80% to 90% are singletons. The clonotype comes from a young woman with active or convalescent COVID-19. The genes are TRBV6-5 and TRBJ2-1, with 7 bases fitting TRBD2. Specimen: peripheral blood. DNA for the CDR3: TGTGCCAGCAGTCCTAGCGGCGCCTACAATGAGCAGTTCTTC. Its translation is CASSPSGAYNEQFF.